The present T cell receptor beta chain was sequenced within a study of blood T cell repertoires in COVID-19. Profiling relied on immunoSEQ multiplex PCR, and the TCRdb table lists in-frame clones only, not all of them. The table lists about 190,000 clones, roughly 84% of them singletons. This sequence was found in a woman older than 75 with active or convalescent COVID-19. The sequenced sample consisted of peripheral blood.

The CDR3: CASSPKPSGRAGDQETQYF. The CDR3 bases are TGTGCCAGCAGCCCCAAGCCGAGCGGTCGAGCGGGAGATCAAGAGACCCAGTACTTC. This chain connects TRBV11-2 to TRBJ2-5; TRBD2 aligns across 8 bases. The CDR3 loop spans 19 amino acids. The V segment lost 5 bases and the J segment 2 bases; nucleotides outside the gene matches: 19. Germline CDR1 SGHAT, CDR2 FQNNGV.